One sample yielded the 26 T cell receptor beta chains listed below, sequenced in a study of blood T cell repertoires in COVID-19. Using immunoSEQ multiplex PCR, the repertoire was profiled, and TCRdb retains in-frame clones only, with some absent. The data contain about 140,000 clones, approximately 88% of them seen just once; the ten biggest clones take up about 5%. Material for sequencing was peripheral blood. Receptors originate from a human donor in a cohort sampled during active COVID-19.

This clone was picked up a small number of times. This chain joins TRBV30 and TRBJ1-2, with 8 bases fitting TRBD1. V trimming: 5 bases; J trimming: 8 bases; junction bases outside the gene matches: 10. The CDR3 length is 13 residues. The V gene's germline CDR1 is GTSNPN and CDR2 SVGIG (reference sequence). CDR3 coding DNA: TGTGCCTGGGTCACAGGGGGTTTAGGCGGCTACACCTTC. It codes for CAWVTGGLGGYTF.

This sequence joins TRBV7-2 and TRBJ2-1, with no clear D. The CDR3 spans 17 residues. Germline CDR1 and CDR2: SGHTA and FQGNSA. V was trimmed by 3 bases and J by 0 bases, leaving 15 bases between them. CDR3 nucleotide sequence: TGTGCCAGCAGCTTCTTTTCCCCACGGAGCTCCTACAATGAGCAGTTCTTC. Amino acids: CASSFFSPRSSYNEQFF.

The chain recombines TRBV11-1 with TRBJ2-6; D is undetermined. Germline V CDR1 and CDR2: SGHAT, FQDESV (reference sequence). The V end was cut by 5 bases, the J end by 2 bases, with 10 bases between. CDR3 length: 15 amino acids. CDR3 residues: CASSHPTAGANVLTF. The CDR3 nucleotides are TGTGCCAGCAGCCACCCCACAGCTGGGGCCAACGTCCTGACTTTC.

The chain couples TRBV24-1 to TRBJ2-1, with D tentatively TRBD2 (6 bases). Germline CDR1 is KGHDR and CDR2 is SFDVKD. The V end lost 7 bases, the J end lost 2 bases, and 17 bases lay between the germline ends. The CDR3 sequence is 16 residues long. The CDR3 sequence: CATSARFGGTYNEQFF. CDR3 in DNA: TGTGCCACCAGCGCCAGATTCGGGGGTACCTACAATGAGCAGTTCTTC.

This clone was seen a handful of times. The V and J genes are TRBV5-4 and TRBJ1-6; 9 nucleotides match TRBD1. Unmatched junction bases numbered 12, after V lost 5 bases and J lost 9 bases. CDR3 length: 16 amino acids. The germline gives CDR1 SGHNT, CDR2 YYREEE (reference sequence). CDR3 sequence reads: CASSPPRGQGSSPLHF. As DNA, the CDR3 is TGTGCCAGCAGTCCGCCTAGGGGACAGGGAAGTTCACCCCTCCACTTT.

The J gene is TRBJ1-1, the V gene TRBV6-5, with D uncertain. V lost 7 bases and J 3 bases, leaving 18 bases between the germline ends. The CDR3 runs 15 residues. CDR1 and CDR2 (germline): MNHEY, SVGAGI. CDR3 nucleotides: TGTGCCAGCACCGAACGGTCGCTAACCTACACTGAAGCTTTCTTT. Amino acid sequence: CASTERSLTYTEAFF.

This rearrangement joins TRBV7-9 to TRBJ1-5; 8 bases match TRBD1. There are 15 residues in the CDR3. Per the germline V gene, CDR1 is SEHNR and CDR2 is FQNEAQ (reference sequence). The trim removed 1 base at V and 1 base at J, leaving 0 bases unmatched. Here the CDR3 DNA reads TGTGCCAGCAGCTTAGGGACAGGGAGCAATCAGCCCCAGCATTTT. It specifies CASSLGTGSNQPQHF.

DNA for the CDR3: TGTGCCAGCAGCTTAGATAGGGCGGGAGGCCTCGACAATGAGCAGTTCTTC. This encodes CASSLDRAGGLDNEQFF. V is TRBV7-9 and J is TRBJ2-1, with 8 bases identical to TRBD2. Trimming at V came to 1 base and at J to 5 bases, leaving 10 bases not matched to a gene. The V gene's germline CDR1 is SEHNR and CDR2 FQNEAQ (reference sequence). This CDR3 is built from 17 residues.

This clone has only one observation. The chain has TRBV7-8 and TRBJ2-3; 7 bases line up with TRBD1. CDR3 size: 16 residues. Germline V CDR1 and CDR2: SGHVS, FQNEAQ. V was clipped by 0 bases and J by 4 bases; unmatched bases: 7. This CDR3 reads CASSLAGGAGADTQYF. The CDR3 nucleotides are TGTGCCAGCAGCTTAGCAGGGGGCGCCGGGGCAGATACGCAGTATTTT.

The CDR3 region is CASSIRRMNTEAFF. The CDR3 bases are TGTGCCAGTAGTATACGCAGAATGAACACTGAAGCTTTCTTT. J is TRBJ1-1 and V is TRBV19; D is unclear. This CDR3 region has 14 residues. The V end was cut by 2 bases, the J end by 0 bases, with 7 bases between. The germline gives CDR1 LNHDA, CDR2 SQIVND (reference sequence).

The rearrangement joins TRBV9 to TRBJ2-5, with TRBD2 matching over 8 bases. V was clipped by 0 bases and J by 0 bases; unmatched bases: 7. The germline V gene has CDR1 SGDLS and CDR2 YYNGEE. The CDR3 length is 17 residues. The chain's CDR3 is CASSVAPAGGDQETQYF. The CDR3 DNA reads TGTGCCAGCAGCGTAGCACCCGCGGGGGGCGACCAAGAGACCCAGTACTTC.

V and J are TRBV30 and TRBJ1-1, with TRBD1 matching 7 bases. Trimming took 2 bases from V and 1 from J; bases not matched to a gene: 22. Germline CDR1 is GTSNPN and CDR2 is SVGIG (reference sequence). This CDR3 region has 20 residues. The CDR3 nucleotides are TGTGCCTGGAGTAGAGAGTGGTCGCGACAGGGCAAGTGGGGGAACACTGAAGCTTTCTTT. It specifies CAWSREWSRQGKWGNTEAFF.

The chain recombines TRBV7-9 with TRBJ2-5; 11 bases fit TRBD2. The CDR3 extends over 14 amino acids. V was pared by 5 bases and J by 4 bases, with 3 bases of the junction left unmatched. Germline CDR1 is SEHNR and CDR2 is FQNEAQ (reference sequence). CDR3 loop: CASSAGLAGETQYF. DNA for the CDR3: TGTGCCAGCAGCGCCGGACTAGCGGGAGAGACCCAGTACTTC.

CDR3 amino acids: CASSFRLGSSDTQYF. As DNA, the CDR3 is TGTGCCAGCAGTTTTAGACTAGGGAGTTCAGATACGCAGTATTTT. V gene TRBV27 combines with J gene TRBJ2-3; possible D gene TRBD2, 6 bases. Trimming shortened V by 3 bases and J by 4 bases, and 14 bases separated the two germline ends. This CDR3 region has 15 residues. Germline CDR1 is MNHEY and CDR2 is SMNVEV (reference sequence).

The gene calls are TRBV7-9 and TRBJ1-2; 8 bases match TRBD1. V trimming: 0 bases; J trimming: 2 bases; junction bases outside the gene matches: 8. The length of the CDR3 is 17 residues. The germline V gene encodes CDR1 SEHNR and CDR2 FQNEAQ (reference sequence). The CDR3: CASSLALSGQGNYGYTF. CDR3 coding DNA: TGTGCCAGCAGCTTAGCCCTATCCGGACAGGGAAACTATGGCTACACCTTC.

The chain couples TRBV7-8 to TRBJ1-2, with D unclear. This CDR3 contains 13 residues. V was trimmed by 5 bases and J by 5 bases, leaving 12 bases between them. Per the germline V gene, CDR1 is SGHVS and CDR2 is FQNEAQ. CDR3 loop: CASSPRIGYGYTF. CDR3 coding DNA: TGTGCCAGCAGCCCCCGCATCGGGTATGGCTACACCTTC.

The V gene is TRBV7-3, the J gene TRBJ2-3, with 10 bases lining up with TRBD1. CDR3 size: 16 residues. Germline-derived CDR1 and CDR2 are SGHTA and FQGTGA. Trimming removed 3 bases from V and 3 bases from J; junction bases left unmatched: 6. The DNA of the CDR3 is TGTGCCAGCAGCTTGGAAGGGGGACAGGGGACAGATACGCAGTATTTT. Translating it yields CASSLEGGQGTDTQYF.

A few counts support this clone. The chain uses TRBV24-1 and TRBJ1-5; TRBD1 matches 7 bases. The V and J ends lost 2 bases and 6 bases, in that order; junction bases with no gene match: 9. The CDR3 contains 16 residues. Germline V gives CDR1 KGHDR, CDR2 SFDVKD. This CDR3 reads CATSDSGGGKRQPQHF. CDR3 in DNA: TGTGCCACCAGTGATTCTGGAGGGGGCAAGCGTCAGCCCCAGCATTTT.

The chain is built from TRBV9 and TRBJ2-3, with D possibly TRBD1 on 6 matching bases. This CDR3 contains 21 residues. CDR1 and CDR2 from the germline V gene are SGDLS and YYNGEE. Trimming took off 0 bases at V and 0 bases at J, with 26 bases between the two ends. CDR3 nucleotides: TGTGCCAGCAGCGTAGGAGGGGGTACTAGGACCCCTCTCACTAGCACAGATACGCAGTATTTT. Translated: CASSVGGGTRTPLTSTDTQYF. The full variable domain, rest sourced from reference TRBV9 and TRBJ2-3, is DSGVTQTPKHLITATGQRVTLRCSPRSGDLSVYWYQQSLDQGLQFLIQYYNGEERAKGNILERFSAQQFPDLHSELNLSSLELGDSALYFCASSVGGGTRTPLTSTDTQYFGPGTRLTVL.

J is TRBJ1-4 and V is TRBV13; 8 bases align to TRBD1. Germline-derived CDR1 and CDR2 are PRHDT and FYEKMQ (reference sequence). V shed 5 bases and J 6 bases; nucleotides not matched to a gene: 8. The CDR3 is 15 amino acids. The CDR3 loop is CASSQRTGHYEKLFF. The CDR3 coding sequence is TGTGCCAGCAGCCAGCGGACAGGGCACTATGAAAAACTGTTTTTT.

V is TRBV6-1 and J is TRBJ1-5; 7 positions match TRBD1. The junction had 4 bases not matched to a gene; V was cut back by 0 bases and J by 5 bases. Germline CDR1 MNHNS, CDR2 SASEGT. CDR3 length equals 15 residues. The CDR3 spells CASSEAGGGDQPQHF. The CDR3 coding sequence is TGTGCCAGCAGTGAAGCAGGAGGGGGCGATCAGCCCCAGCATTTT.

The rearrangement joins TRBV23-1 to TRBJ1-1, with 7 bases matching TRBD1. TRBV23-1 is an open reading frame, and its role is uncertain. The CDR3 is 14 residues long. Trimming removed 4 bases from V and 1 base from J; junction bases left unmatched: 3. This CDR3 reads CASSRTGANTEAFF. CDR3 DNA sequence: TGCGCCAGCAGTCGCACAGGGGCGAACACTGAAGCTTTCTTT.

This clone was recorded only once. The CDR3 here is CASSLVIEDTEAFF. CDR3 in DNA: TGTGCCAGCAGCTTGGTGATTGAGGACACTGAAGCTTTCTTT. This chain connects TRBV5-4 to TRBJ1-1; D gene ambiguous. Between the trimmed V and J ends, which lost 0 bases and 3 bases, there was a span of 9 bases. The CDR3 length is 14 residues. CDR1 and CDR2 (germline): SGHNT, YYREEE (reference sequence).

This chain joins TRBV13 and TRBJ1-2; 9 bases fit TRBD1. After removal of 5 bases from V and 5 bases from J, the junction contained 9 bases not matched to a gene. The CDR3 sequence is 15 residues long. Germline V gene data show CDR1 as PRHDT and CDR2 as FYEKMQ (reference sequence). CDR3 DNA sequence: TGTGCCAGCAGCGGGCACAGGGGGCTTAAATATGGCTACACCTTC. The encoded protein is CASSGHRGLKYGYTF.

The chain employs TRBV14 and TRBJ2-3; maybe TRBD1 (5 bases). With 6 bases removed from V and 3 bases from J, the gap between germline ends came to 16 bases. This CDR3 contains 15 residues. The germline CDR1 and CDR2 sequences are SGHDN and FVKESK. The CDR3 nucleotides read TGTGCCAGCAGTCCCCAGTTAGGGGATACAGATACGCAGTATTTT. Its translation is CASSPQLGDTDTQYF.

The rearrangement uses TRBV6-5 and TRBJ1-5; D uncertain. Germline CDR1 MNHEY, CDR2 SVGAGI. V was cut by 5 bases and J by 6 bases, with 11 bases left in between. CDR3 length: 13 amino acids. The CDR3 region has the DNA TGTGCCAGCAGTCGCGGGGAGGGTCAGCCCCAGCATTTT. Encoded protein: CASSRGEGQPQHF.